This entry lists 15 T cell receptor beta chains sequenced from one sample in a study of identical twins. From the 5' RACE reads, TCRdb called clonotypes with MiXCR, one entry per CDR3 protein. This table holds about 690,000 distinct CDR3 sequences, around 6.1% found once. The sample was naive T cells sorted from blood. Every receptor here comes from a man aged 18-30 years in good health.

The table lists this clonotype with a few counts. The chain carries TRBV6-2 or TRBV6-3 and TRBJ1-5; possible D gene TRBD1, 6 bases. The CDR3 covers 16 residues. Germline-derived CDR1 and CDR2 are MNHEY and SVGEGT. Trimming removed 2 bases at V and 2 bases at J, with 13 bases between. The CDR3 reads CASSYIPTGGNQPQHF. CDR3 nucleotide sequence: TGTGCCAGCAGTTACATTCCGACAGGTGGCAATCAGCCCCAGCATTTT.

This chain uses TRBV27 with TRBJ2-1, with 10 bases matching TRBD2. The V segment lost 5 bases and the J segment 11 bases; nucleotides outside the gene matches: 15. The CDR3 is 16 amino acids. CDR1 and CDR2 from the germline V gene are MNHEY and SMNVEV (reference sequence). The CDR3 reads CASSPPFKREGPQQFF. For the CDR3, the DNA is TGTGCCAGCAGTCCACCATTTAAGCGGGAGGGTCCGCAGCAGTTCTTC.

CDR3 region: CASSYSTSARGPNNEQFF. CDR3 nucleotides: TGTGCCAGCAGTTACTCGACATCAGCGCGCGGGCCAAACAATGAGCAGTTCTTC. The genes are TRBV6-5 and TRBJ2-1; maybe TRBD2 (5 bases). Germline V CDR1 and CDR2: MNHEY, SVGAGI. The CDR3 totals 18 residues. Trimming removed 0 bases from V and 5 bases from J, with 20 bases in between.

The chain carries TRBV27 and TRBJ2-2; weak D call: TRBD2 (6 bases). The V and J ends lost 1 base and 7 bases respectively, with 13 bases between them. Germline values: CDR1 MNHEY, CDR2 SMNVEV (reference sequence). The length of the CDR3 is 15 residues. The CDR3 sequence: CASSLFAGSHGELFF. CDR3 nucleotides: TGTGCCAGCAGTTTATTTGCGGGGAGCCACGGGGAGCTGTTTTTT.

This clonotype turned up a few times. The chain combines TRBV14 with TRBJ2-3, with a possible D match to TRBD2 (6 bases). CDR3 length equals 14 residues. Trimming took off 1 base at V and 6 bases at J, with 11 bases between the two ends. Looked up from germline, CDR1 is SGHDN and CDR2 is FVKESK. The CDR3 bases are TGTGCCAGCAGCCAAGTGGCAGGGAGGGATACGCAGTATTTT. This translates into CASSQVAGRDTQYF.

This clonotype appeared many times. The chain joins TRBV12-3 or TRBV12-4 to TRBJ1-6, with TRBD1 identical over 11 bases. Unmatched junction bases numbered 9, after V lost 5 bases and J lost 9 bases. The CDR3 length is 16 residues. The chain's CDR3 is CASSTEGTGGISPLHF. The CDR3 nucleotides are TGTGCCAGCAGTACCGAAGGGACAGGGGGGATTTCACCCCTCCACTTT.

V gene TRBV19 combines with J gene TRBJ1-5; D gene uncertain. This CDR3 has 15 amino acids. V shed 1 base and J shed 2 bases, with 9 bases lying between them. CDR1 and CDR2 from the germline V gene are LNHDA and SQIVND (reference sequence). CDR3 nucleotide sequence: TGTGCCAGTAGTATAGCCGGACTCGGCAATCAGCCCCAGCATTTT. This encodes CASSIAGLGNQPQHF.

The chain links TRBV7-2 to TRBJ1-1; 9 bases line up with TRBD1. J was trimmed by 2 bases and V by 1 base; bases with no gene match: 2. The CDR3 contains 15 residues. Per germline, CDR1 SGHTA and CDR2 FQGNSA. The CDR3 spells CASSLGGQGNTEAFF. The CDR3 DNA sequence: TGTGCCAGCAGCTTAGGGGGACAGGGAAACACTGAAGCTTTCTTT.

This clonotype came up many times. The chain combines TRBV6-1 with TRBJ2-3; 9 bases align to TRBD1. With V trimmed by 6 bases and J by 5 bases, 6 bases remained unmatched. Germline CDR1 reads MNHNS; CDR2 reads SASEGT. The CDR3 consists of 14 residues. CDR3 DNA: TGTGCCAGCAGAAGGGACAGGGAGGAAGATACGCAGTATTTT. Its translation: CASRRDREEDTQYF.

This clonotype came up many times. The rearrangement uses TRBV12-3 or TRBV12-4 and TRBJ2-1; no firm D call. The CDR3 runs 11 residues. Deletions cut 6 bases from V and 4 bases from J, with 4 bases between. CDR3 nucleotide sequence: TGTGCCAGCAGGCAATACAATGAGCAGTTCTTC. Protein: CASRQYNEQFF.

This clonotype appeared a few times. The CDR3 nucleotides are TGTGCCAGCAGTTACCCGGGACTAGCGGGAGGGGCCGCAAACATTCAGTACTTC. Its translation is CASSYPGLAGGAANIQYF. The V gene is TRBV6-2 or TRBV6-3, the J gene TRBJ2-4; 16 nucleotides agree with TRBD2. V lost 2 bases and J lost 6; bases outside the gene matches: 7. Per germline, CDR1 MNHEY and CDR2 SVGEGT. There are 18 residues in the CDR3.

Ten or more counts support this clonotype. The chain combines TRBV7-2 with TRBJ2-3; a weak D match, TRBD2 (5 bases). V was pared by 2 bases and J by 1 base, with 13 bases between. Germline V gives CDR1 SGHTA, CDR2 FQGNSA. This CDR3 is 16 amino acids long. The CDR3 bases are TGTGCCAGCAGCTTATCGTCACGGCGGGGCACAGATACGCAGTATTTT. Residues: CASSLSSRRGTDTQYF.

This clonotype turned up a few times. The chain recombines TRBV12-3 or TRBV12-4 with TRBJ2-3, with D perhaps TRBD2 (5 bases). CDR3 length equals 15 residues. V was shortened by 8 bases and J by 6 bases, with 21 bases between the two germline ends. The CDR3 loop is CASGVRTGIFDTQYF. The CDR3 nucleotides read TGTGCCAGCGGGGTTAGGACGGGGATTTTTGATACGCAGTATTTT.

This clonotype has more than one count but fewer than ten. This chain connects TRBV4-3 to TRBJ2-7; the match to TRBD2 covers 15 bases. Germline V gene sequence: CDR1 LGHNA, CDR2 YSLEER. The trim removed 5 bases at V and 7 bases at J, leaving 9 bases unmatched. The CDR3 spans 16 residues. The CDR3 DNA reads as TGCGCCAGCAGCGGCCGTCCGGGACTAGCGGGAGGAGAGCAGTACTTC. This encodes CASSGRPGLAGGEQYF.

This clonotype turned up a few times. J is TRBJ2-1 and V is TRBV10-3, with 11 bases aligning to TRBD2. The CDR3 runs to 16 residues. Germline CDR1 and CDR2: ENHRY and SYGVKD. With V trimmed by 7 bases and J by 0 bases, 5 bases remained unmatched. CDR3 in amino acids: CAIMPSGRSSYNEQFF. In DNA, the CDR3 is TGTGCCATCATGCCTAGCGGGAGGAGCTCCTACAATGAGCAGTTCTTC.